This T cell receptor beta chain came from a study of cytomegalovirus exposure and HLA in healthy donors. Background on the study: Earlier work reported around 110 million unique TCR beta sequences from about 179 million T cells.

The primer mix had 60 Vbeta and 13 Jbeta primers. Here immunoSEQ multiplex PCR was the method, and the copy in TCRdb shows in-frame clones only, minus some. The repertoire holds 40,000 to 55,000 clones, with 55% to 85% as singletons. Notes on the study in general: Cytomegalovirus-associated status was assigned to about 170 TCR beta chains. It was taken for granted in presence/absence analyses that sequencing depth across donors was roughly uniform. V segments that were indistinguishable, TRBV6-2 and TRBV6-3 among them, were omitted from analysis.

About this clone: The antigen is not known.

Between the trimmed V and J ends, which lost 2 bases and 2 bases, there was a span of 13 bases. Germline CDR1 and CDR2: MDHEN and SYDVKM. This CDR3 has 15 residues. Sample: PBMCs. The genes are TRBV28 and TRBJ2-7; a possible D gene is TRBD2 (5 bases). The TCR was taken from a woman between 50 and 59 years old in good health and CMV-seronegative. The CDR3 loop is CASSLSGATTYEQYF. The CDR3 DNA reads as TGTGCCAGCAGTTTAAGCGGAGCCACTACCTACGAGCAGTACTTC.